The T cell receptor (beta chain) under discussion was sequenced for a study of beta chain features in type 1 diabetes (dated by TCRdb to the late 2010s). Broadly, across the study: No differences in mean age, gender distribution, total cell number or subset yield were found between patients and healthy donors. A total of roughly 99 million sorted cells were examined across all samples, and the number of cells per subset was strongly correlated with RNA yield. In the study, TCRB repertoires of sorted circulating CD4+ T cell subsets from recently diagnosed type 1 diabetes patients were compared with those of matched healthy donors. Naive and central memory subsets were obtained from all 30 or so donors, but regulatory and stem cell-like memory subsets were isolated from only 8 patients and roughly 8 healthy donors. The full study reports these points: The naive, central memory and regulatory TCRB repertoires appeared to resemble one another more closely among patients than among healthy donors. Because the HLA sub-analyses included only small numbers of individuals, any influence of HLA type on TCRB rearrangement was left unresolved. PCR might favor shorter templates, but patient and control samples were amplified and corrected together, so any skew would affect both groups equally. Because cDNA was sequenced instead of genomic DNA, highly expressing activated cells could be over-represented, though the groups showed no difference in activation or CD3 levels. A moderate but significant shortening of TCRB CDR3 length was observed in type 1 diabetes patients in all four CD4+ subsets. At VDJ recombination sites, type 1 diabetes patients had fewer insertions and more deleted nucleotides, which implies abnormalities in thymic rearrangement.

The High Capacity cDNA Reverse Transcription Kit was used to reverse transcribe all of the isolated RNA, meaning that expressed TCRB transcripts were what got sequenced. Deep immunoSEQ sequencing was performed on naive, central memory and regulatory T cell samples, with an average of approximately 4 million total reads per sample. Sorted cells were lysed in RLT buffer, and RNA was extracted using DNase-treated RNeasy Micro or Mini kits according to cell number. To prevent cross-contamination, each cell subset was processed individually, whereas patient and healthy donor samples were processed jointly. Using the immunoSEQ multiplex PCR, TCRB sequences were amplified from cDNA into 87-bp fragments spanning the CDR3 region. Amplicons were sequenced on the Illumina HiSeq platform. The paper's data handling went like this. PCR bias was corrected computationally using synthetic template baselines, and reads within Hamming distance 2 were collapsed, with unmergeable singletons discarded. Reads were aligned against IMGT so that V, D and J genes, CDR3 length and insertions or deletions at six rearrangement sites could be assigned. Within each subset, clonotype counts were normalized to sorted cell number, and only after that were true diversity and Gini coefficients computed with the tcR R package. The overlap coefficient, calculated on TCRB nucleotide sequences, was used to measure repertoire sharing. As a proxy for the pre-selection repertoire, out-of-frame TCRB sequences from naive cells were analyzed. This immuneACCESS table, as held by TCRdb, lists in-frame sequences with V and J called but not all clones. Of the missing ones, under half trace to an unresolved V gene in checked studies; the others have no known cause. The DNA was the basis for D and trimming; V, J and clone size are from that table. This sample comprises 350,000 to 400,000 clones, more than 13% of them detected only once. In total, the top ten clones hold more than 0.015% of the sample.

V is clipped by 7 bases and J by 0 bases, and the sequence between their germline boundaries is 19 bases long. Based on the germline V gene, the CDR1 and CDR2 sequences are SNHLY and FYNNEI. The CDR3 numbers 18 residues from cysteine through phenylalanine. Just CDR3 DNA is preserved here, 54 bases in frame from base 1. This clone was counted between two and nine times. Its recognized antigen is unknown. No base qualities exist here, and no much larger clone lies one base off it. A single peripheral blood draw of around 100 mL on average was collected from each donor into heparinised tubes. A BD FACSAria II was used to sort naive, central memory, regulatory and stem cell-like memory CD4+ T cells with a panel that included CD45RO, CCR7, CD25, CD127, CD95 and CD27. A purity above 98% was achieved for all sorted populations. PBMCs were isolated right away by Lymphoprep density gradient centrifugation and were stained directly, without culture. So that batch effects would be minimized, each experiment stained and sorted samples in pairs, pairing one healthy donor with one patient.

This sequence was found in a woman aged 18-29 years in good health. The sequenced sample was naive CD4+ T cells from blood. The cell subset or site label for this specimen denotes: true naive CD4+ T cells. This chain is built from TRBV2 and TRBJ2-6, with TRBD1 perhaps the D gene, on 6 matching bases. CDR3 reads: CASTISGHMSSGANVLTF. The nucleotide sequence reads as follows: TGTGCCAGCACCATCTCGGGACACATGAGCTCTGGGGCCAACGTCCTGACTTTC.